The next 15 T cell receptor beta chains were all read from a single sample in a study of CD8 T cells in Susac syndrome. Random-hexamer reverse transcription was applied to roughly 0.5 to 1 ug RNA. TCRdb re-called the immunoSEQ multiplex PCR reads through MiXCR, storing one row per CDR3 protein. The sample records some 130,000 distinct CDR3 sequences, nearly 95% being singletons. Material: CD4+ T cells from PBMCs. Every receptor here comes from a human donor in good health.

The V call is TRBV12-3 or TRBV12-4, the J call TRBJ2-5; 7 nucleotides agree with TRBD1. The CDR3 spans 15 residues. V shed 5 bases and J 2 bases; nucleotides not matched to a gene: 8. The CDR3 DNA reads as TGTGCCAGCAGTACCTACCGGGACAGTCAAGAGACCCAGTACTTC. Amino acids: CASSTYRDSQETQYF.

The J gene is TRBJ2-5, the V gene TRBV6-2 or TRBV6-3; a weak D match, TRBD2 (6 bases). The CDR3 runs 14 residues. From germline, CDR1 is MNHEY and CDR2 SVGEGT. V was pared by 6 bases and J by 1 base, with 12 bases between. The CDR3 DNA reads TGTGCCAGCAGACGTCTAGCGTCCCAAGAGACCCAGTACTTC. Its protein product is CASRRLASQETQYF.

The CDR3 region is CASREQYEQYF. In DNA form, the CDR3 reads TGTGCCAGCAGAGAGCAGTACGAGCAGTACTTC. The rearrangement joins TRBV6-2 or TRBV6-3 to TRBJ2-7, with unresolved D. The CDR3 is 11 amino acids. V was trimmed by 6 bases and J by 4 bases, leaving 7 bases between them. CDR1 and CDR2 (germline): MNHEY, SVGEGT.

The rearrangement joins TRBV5-1 to TRBJ1-2; D may be TRBD1 (6 bases). This CDR3 is built from 14 residues. Trimming left V 4 bases short and J 3 bases short, with 13 bases between. The germline V gene encodes CDR1 SGHRS and CDR2 YFSETQ. The CDR3 coding sequence is TGCGCCAGCAGCAATGGACAGTATCACTATGGCTACACCTTC. Amino acids: CASSNGQYHYGYTF.

The chain couples TRBV6-5 to TRBJ2-7; perhaps TRBD2 as D (5 bases). Trimming left V 7 bases short and J 4 bases short, with 14 bases between. Germline V gene sequence: CDR1 MNHEY, CDR2 SVGAGI. CDR3 length: 13 amino acids. The CDR3 DNA follows: TGTGCCAGCAAACGGGGAAATTATTACGAGCAGTACTTC. This codes for CASKRGNYYEQYF.

J is TRBJ2-7 and V is TRBV6-5, with D possibly being TRBD2 (5 bases). This CDR3 is built from 13 residues. CDR1 is MNHEY, CDR2 SVGAGI, per germline. Trimming shortened V by 4 bases and J by 6 bases, and 13 bases separated the two germline ends. CDR3 sequence (DNA): TGTGCCAGCAGTTTCAGCCTGGCGGGCGAGCAGTACTTC. It codes for CASSFSLAGEQYF.

The chain is built from TRBV3-1 and TRBJ2-7; D perhaps matches TRBD1 (6 bases). The CDR3 covers 15 residues. Trimming removed 8 bases at V and 2 bases at J, with 19 bases between. Per the germline V gene, CDR1 is LGHDT and CDR2 is YNNKEL (reference sequence). CDR3 sequence reads: CASGPGQIGAYEQYF. The CDR3 DNA reads TGTGCCAGCGGACCCGGACAGATAGGAGCCTACGAGCAGTACTTC.

This clonotype was observed once. This chain connects TRBV15 to TRBJ2-5; D unclear. Trimming pared 1 base from V and 1 base from J, leaving 7 bases between. The CDR3 loop spans 14 amino acids. Germline CDR1 reads LNHNV; CDR2 reads YYDKDF (reference sequence). CDR3 DNA: TGTGCCACCAGCAGAGGTCGACGCCAAGAGACCCAGTACTTC. Protein: CATSRGRRQETQYF.

This chain links TRBV20-1 with TRBJ1-1; D perhaps matches TRBD1 (6 bases). Trimming left V 3 bases short and J 1 base short, with 9 bases between. Germline V lookup: CDR1 DFQATT, CDR2 SNEGSKA (reference sequence). This CDR3 is built from 13 residues. CDR3 nucleotide sequence: TGCAGTGCTAGGGACAGCTCGAACACTGAAGCTTTCTTT. Translating gives CSARDSSNTEAFF.

V is TRBV18 and J is TRBJ1-4; 7 bases agree with TRBD1. Germline CDR1 KGHSH, CDR2 LQKENI. The V gene end was trimmed by 3 bases and the J gene end by 4 bases; junction bases not matched to a gene: 2. The CDR3 totals 14 residues. The CDR3 bases are TGTGCCAGCTCACCGACAGGGTTTAATGAAAAACTGTTTTTT. Its translation: CASSPTGFNEKLFF.

The chain carries TRBV2 and TRBJ2-2; perhaps D is TRBD1 or TRBD2 (6 bases each). The CDR3 covers 14 residues. Germline CDR1 is SNHLY and CDR2 is FYNNEI. V was trimmed by 7 bases and J by 4 bases, leaving 13 bases between them. The chain's CDR3 is CASNREVSTGELFF. In DNA, the CDR3 is TGTGCCAGCAACAGGGAGGTTAGCACCGGGGAGCTGTTTTTT.

The gene calls are TRBV28 and TRBJ2-5, with D perhaps assigned TRBD1 or TRBD2 (6 bases each). Between the trimmed V and J ends, which lost 5 bases and 9 bases, there was a span of 19 bases. The CDR3 runs 14 residues. Germline lookup yields CDR1 MDHEN and CDR2 SYDVKM. This CDR3 is CASSIQGPPGAQYF. The DNA of the CDR3 is TGTGCCAGCAGTATCCAGGGGCCCCCGGGGGCCCAGTACTTC.

The chain is built from TRBV27 and TRBJ2-5; 7 bases align to TRBD1. Germline assignment: CDR1 MNHEY and CDR2 SMNVEV (reference sequence). With V trimmed by 0 bases and J by 1 base, 2 bases remained unmatched. This CDR3 region has 15 residues. The CDR3: CASSLSGQLQETQYF. The CDR3, as DNA: TGTGCCAGCAGTTTATCGGGACAGCTCCAAGAGACCCAGTACTTC.

The chain joins TRBV6-5 to TRBJ2-7; 10 bases align to TRBD2. The CDR3 is 15 residues long. CDR1 MNHEY and CDR2 SVGAGI come from the germline V gene. The V and J ends lost 3 bases and 4 bases, in that order; junction bases with no gene match: 6. The CDR3 bases are TGTGCCAGCAGTTATGGCCTAGCGGGAGTTTACGAGCAGTACTTC. Translated: CASSYGLAGVYEQYF.

The chain joins TRBV9 to TRBJ2-1; 10 positions match TRBD2. Germline V gene data show CDR1 as SGDLS and CDR2 as YYNGEE. Trimming took 1 base from V and 12 from J; bases not matched to a gene: 7. The length of the CDR3 is 14 residues. The CDR3 bases are TGTGCCAGCAGCGTACTAGCGGGAGACCTCTGGCAGTTCTTC. Protein product: CASSVLAGDLWQFF.